The entry below describes one TCR beta chain. Its cognate antigen is unknown. 60 Vbeta and 13 Jbeta primers were used in PCR. Here immunoSEQ multiplex PCR was the method, and the copy in TCRdb shows in-frame clones only, minus some. The table records about 160,000 clones, about 86% of them present only once. The CDR3 runs 13 residues. V lost 5 bases and J lost 6, with 12 bases in between. Germline V CDR1 and CDR2: MNHEY, SMNVEV (reference sequence). The entry originates in a study of cytomegalovirus exposure and HLA in healthy donors. Study results and caveats: The sole available immune exposure information was CMV serostatus. In a later analysis, 15,000 to 20,000 TCR beta sequences were associated with HLA alleles at 0.05 false discovery rate. In a later analysis, across HLA loci, associated TCR counts were highest for DRB1, lowest for HLA-C.

This rearrangement joins TRBV27 to TRBJ2-3; D unclear. Material for sequencing was PBMCs. This TCR came from a woman aged 18 to 35 in good health and CMV-seronegative. The CDR3, as DNA: TGTGCCAGCAGTGCACTCCTGCGCGATACGCAGTATTTT. Amino acids: CASSALLRDTQYF.